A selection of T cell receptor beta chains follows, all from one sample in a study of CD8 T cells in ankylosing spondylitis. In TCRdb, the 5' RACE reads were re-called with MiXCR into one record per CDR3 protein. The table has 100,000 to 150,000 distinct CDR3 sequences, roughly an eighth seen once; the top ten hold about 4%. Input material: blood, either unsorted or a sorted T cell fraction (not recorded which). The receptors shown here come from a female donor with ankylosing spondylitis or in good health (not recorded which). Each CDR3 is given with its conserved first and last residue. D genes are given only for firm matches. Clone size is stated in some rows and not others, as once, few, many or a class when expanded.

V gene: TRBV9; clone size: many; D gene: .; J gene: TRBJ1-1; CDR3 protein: CASSVATVMNTEAFF; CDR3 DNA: TGTGCCAGCAGCGTAGCTACGGTAATGAACACTGAAGCTTTCTTT
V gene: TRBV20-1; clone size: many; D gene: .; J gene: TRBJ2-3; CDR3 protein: CSAILEGTDTQYF; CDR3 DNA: TGCAGTGCTATCCTAGAGGGCACAGATACGCAGTATTTT
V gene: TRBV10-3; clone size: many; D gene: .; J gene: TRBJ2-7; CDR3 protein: CAIREGQGLLYEQYF; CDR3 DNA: TGTGCCATCCGAGAAGGTCAGGGTCTTCTCTACGAGCAGTACTTC
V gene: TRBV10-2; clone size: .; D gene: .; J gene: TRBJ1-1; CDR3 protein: CASSESIKPGAGNTEAFF; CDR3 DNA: TGCGCCAGCAGTGAGTCAATTAAGCCGGGGGCGGGGAACACTGAAGCTTTCTTT
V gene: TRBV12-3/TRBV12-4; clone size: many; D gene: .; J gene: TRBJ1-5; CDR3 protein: CASSYDSINQPQHF; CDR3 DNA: TGTGCCAGCAGTTACGACAGCATCAATCAGCCCCAGCATTTT
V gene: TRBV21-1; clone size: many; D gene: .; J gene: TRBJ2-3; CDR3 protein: CASSKDEAGGETDTQYF; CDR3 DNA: TGTGCCAGCAGCAAAGACGAGGCGGGGGGCGAAACAGATACGCAGTATTTT
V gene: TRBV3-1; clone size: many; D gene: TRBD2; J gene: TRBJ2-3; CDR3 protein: CASSQGLAGGRSMVTDTQYF; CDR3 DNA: TGTGCCAGCAGCCAAGGACTAGCGGGAGGGCGTAGTATGGTTACAGATACGCAGTATTTT
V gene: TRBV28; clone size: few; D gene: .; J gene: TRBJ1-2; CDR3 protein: CASSLVEGPDGYTF; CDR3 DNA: TGTGCCAGCAGTTTGGTGGAGGGACCGGACGGCTACACCTTC
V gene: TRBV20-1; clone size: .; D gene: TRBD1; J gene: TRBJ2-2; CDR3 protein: CSARDYGQGEGVEVTGELFF; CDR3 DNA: TGCAGTGCTAGAGACTATGGACAGGGCGAAGGGGTAGAGGTCACCGGGGAGCTGTTTTTT
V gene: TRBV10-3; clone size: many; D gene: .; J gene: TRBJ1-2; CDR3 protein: CAISEDRNYGYTF; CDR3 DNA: TGTGCCATCAGTGAGGACAGGAACTATGGCTACACCTTC
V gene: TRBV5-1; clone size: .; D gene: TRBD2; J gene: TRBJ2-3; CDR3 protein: CASRLDTGGRTDTQYF; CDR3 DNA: TGCGCCAGCAGGTTGGACACGGGAGGACGCACAGATACGCAGTATTTT
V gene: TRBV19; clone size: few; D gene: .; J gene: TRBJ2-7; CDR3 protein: CASNPGPSYEQYF; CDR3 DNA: TGTGCCAGTAACCCAGGGCCTTCCTACGAGCAGTACTTC
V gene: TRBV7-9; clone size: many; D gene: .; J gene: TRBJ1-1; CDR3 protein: CASSPNVLNTEAFF; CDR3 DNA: TGTGCCAGCAGTCCGAATGTACTGAACACTGAAGCTTTCTTT
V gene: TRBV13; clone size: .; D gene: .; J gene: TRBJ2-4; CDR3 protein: CASSLGSLAKNIQYF; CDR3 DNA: TGTGCCAGCAGCTTAGGTAGTTTAGCCAAAAACATTCAGTACTTC
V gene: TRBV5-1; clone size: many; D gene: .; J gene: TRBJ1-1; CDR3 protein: CASSLAGESAFF; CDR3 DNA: TGCGCCAGCAGCTTGGCCGGGGAGTCGGCTTTCTTT
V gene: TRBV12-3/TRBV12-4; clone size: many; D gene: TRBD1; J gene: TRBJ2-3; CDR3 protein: CASSFGTVSTDTQYF; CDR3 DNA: TGTGCCAGCAGTTTTGGGACAGTAAGCACAGATACGCAGTATTTT
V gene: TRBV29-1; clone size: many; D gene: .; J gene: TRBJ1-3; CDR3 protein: CSVQTPQGGNTIYF; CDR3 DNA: TGCAGCGTGCAGACCCCCCAGGGTGGAAACACCATATATTTT
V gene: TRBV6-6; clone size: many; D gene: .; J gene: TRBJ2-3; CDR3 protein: CASSFRLTNTQYF; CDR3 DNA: TGTGCCAGCAGTTTCCGGCTAACCAATACGCAGTATTTT
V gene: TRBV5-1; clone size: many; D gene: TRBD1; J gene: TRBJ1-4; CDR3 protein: CASSSRDRAEELFF; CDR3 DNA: TGCGCCAGCAGCTCCCGGGACAGGGCCGAGGAACTGTTTTTT
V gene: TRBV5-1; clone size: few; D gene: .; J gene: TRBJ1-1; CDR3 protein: CASSLEGGREAFF; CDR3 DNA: TGCGCCAGCAGCTTGGAGGGGGGGAGAGAAGCTTTCTTT
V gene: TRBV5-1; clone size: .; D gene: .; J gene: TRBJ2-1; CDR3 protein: CASSLEPGYEQFF; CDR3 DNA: TGCGCCAGCAGCTTGGAACCCGGGTATGAGCAGTTCTTC
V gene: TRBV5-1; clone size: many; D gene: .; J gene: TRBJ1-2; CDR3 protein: CASSQTPGSVGYGYTF; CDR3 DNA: TGCGCCAGCAGTCAAACGCCGGGCTCGGTGGGCTATGGCTACACCTTC
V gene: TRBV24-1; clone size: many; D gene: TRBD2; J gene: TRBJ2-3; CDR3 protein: CATSTRGSTDTQYF; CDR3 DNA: TGTGCCACCAGTACGCGGGGGAGCACAGATACGCAGTATTTT
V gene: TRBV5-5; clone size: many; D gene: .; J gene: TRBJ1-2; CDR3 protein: CASSRIDGNYGYTF; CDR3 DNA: TGTGCCAGCAGTCGTATTGACGGGAACTATGGCTACACCTTC
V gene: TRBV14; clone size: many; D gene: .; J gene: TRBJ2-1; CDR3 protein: CASSQEGNEQFF; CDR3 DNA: TGTGCCAGCAGCCAAGAGGGAAATGAGCAGTTCTTC
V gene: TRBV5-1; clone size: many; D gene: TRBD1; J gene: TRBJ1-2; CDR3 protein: CASRKEPGTGSGYTF; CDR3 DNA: TGCGCCAGCAGAAAGGAACCCGGGACAGGGTCTGGCTACACCTTC
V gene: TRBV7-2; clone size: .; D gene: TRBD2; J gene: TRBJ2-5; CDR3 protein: CASSLFGTSSTETQYF; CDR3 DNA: TGTGCCAGCAGCTTATTCGGGACTAGCAGTACAGAGACCCAGTACTTC
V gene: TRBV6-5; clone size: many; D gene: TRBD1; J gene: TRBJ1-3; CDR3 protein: CASSSGQGTSGNTIYF; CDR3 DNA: TGTGCCAGCAGTTCGGGACAGGGAACCTCTGGAAACACCATATATTTT
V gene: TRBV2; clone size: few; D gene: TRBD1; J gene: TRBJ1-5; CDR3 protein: CASRRPGQGYNQPQHF; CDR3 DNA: TGTGCCAGCAGAAGACCGGGACAGGGATACAATCAGCCCCAGCATTTT
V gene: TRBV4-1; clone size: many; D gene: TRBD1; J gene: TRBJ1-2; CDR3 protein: CASSQSGQTYGYTF; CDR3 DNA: TGCGCCAGCAGCCAATCGGGACAGACCTATGGCTACACCTTC
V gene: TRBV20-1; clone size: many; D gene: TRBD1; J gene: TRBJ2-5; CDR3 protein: CSARQGVLYQETQYF; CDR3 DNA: TGCAGTGCTAGACAGGGGGTCCTTTACCAAGAGACCCAGTACTTC
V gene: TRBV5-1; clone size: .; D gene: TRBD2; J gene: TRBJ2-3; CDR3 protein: CASSLASSGGTDTQYF; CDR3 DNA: TGCGCCAGCAGCTTGGCGTCTAGCGGGGGCACAGATACGCAGTATTTT
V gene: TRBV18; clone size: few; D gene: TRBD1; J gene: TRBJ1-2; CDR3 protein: CASSPNNFRGTGFYGYTF; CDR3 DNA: TGTGCCAGCTCACCCAATAACTTTCGGGGGACAGGATTCTATGGCTACACCTTC
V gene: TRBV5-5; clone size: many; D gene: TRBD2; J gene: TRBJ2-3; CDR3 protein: CATDETSVSTDTQYF; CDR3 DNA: TGTGCCACCGATGAGACTAGCGTAAGCACAGATACGCAGTATTTT
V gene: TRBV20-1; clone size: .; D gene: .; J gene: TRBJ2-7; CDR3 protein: CSASNAVSYEQYF; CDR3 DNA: TGCAGTGCTAGCAATGCGGTATCCTACGAGCAGTACTTC
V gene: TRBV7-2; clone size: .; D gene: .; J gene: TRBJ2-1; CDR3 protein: CASSPDYYNEQFF; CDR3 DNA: TGTGCCAGCAGCCCCGACTACTACAATGAGCAGTTCTTC
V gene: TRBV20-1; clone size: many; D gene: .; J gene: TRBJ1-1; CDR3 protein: CSAPTAINTEAFF; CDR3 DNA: TGCAGTGCGCCGACAGCTATTAACACTGAAGCTTTCTTT
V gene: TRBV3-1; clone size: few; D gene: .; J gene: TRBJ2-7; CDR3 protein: CASSQQAGPGLSYEQYF; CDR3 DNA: TGTGCCAGCAGCCAACAGGCCGGACCCGGGCTCAGCTACGAGCAGTACTTC
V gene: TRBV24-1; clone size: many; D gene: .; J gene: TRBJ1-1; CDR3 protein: CATRLGDTEAFF; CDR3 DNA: TGTGCCACCAGGCTGGGGGACACTGAAGCTTTCTTT
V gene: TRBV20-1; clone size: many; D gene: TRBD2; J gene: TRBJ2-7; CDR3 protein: CSAIPHLRETYEQYF; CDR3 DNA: TGCAGTGCTATACCCCACTTGCGGGAGACCTACGAGCAGTACTTC
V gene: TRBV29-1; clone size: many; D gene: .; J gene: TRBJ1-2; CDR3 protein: CSVERGSDGYTF; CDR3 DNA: TGCAGCGTTGAAAGAGGGAGTGATGGCTACACCTTC
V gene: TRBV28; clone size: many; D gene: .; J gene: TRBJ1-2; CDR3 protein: CASSLTHGGYGYTF; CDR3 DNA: TGTGCCAGCAGTTTAACGCACGGCGGCTATGGCTACACCTTC
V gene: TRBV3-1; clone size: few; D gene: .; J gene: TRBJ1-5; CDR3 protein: CASSQDAGFQPQHF; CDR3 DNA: TGTGCCAGCAGCCAAGATGCAGGGTTTCAGCCCCAGCATTTT
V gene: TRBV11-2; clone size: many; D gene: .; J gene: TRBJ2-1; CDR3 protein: CASSLAATYNEQFF; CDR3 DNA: TGTGCCAGCAGCTTGGCGGCTACCTACAATGAGCAGTTCTTC
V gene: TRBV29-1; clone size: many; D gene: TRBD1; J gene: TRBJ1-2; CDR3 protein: CSVEEGQGARGYTF; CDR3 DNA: TGCAGCGTTGAAGAGGGACAGGGTGCCCGGGGCTACACCTTC
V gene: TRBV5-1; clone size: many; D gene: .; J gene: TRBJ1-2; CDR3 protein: CASSFDTNYGYTF; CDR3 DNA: TGCGCCAGCAGCTTTGACACCAACTATGGCTACACCTTC
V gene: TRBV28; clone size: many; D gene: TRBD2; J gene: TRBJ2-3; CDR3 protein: CASSFQGLAGPRDTQYF; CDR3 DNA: TGTGCCAGCAGTTTCCAAGGACTAGCGGGGCCTCGGGATACGCAGTATTTT
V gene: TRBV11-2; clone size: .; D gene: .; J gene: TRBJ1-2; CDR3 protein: CASSGGAYYGYTF; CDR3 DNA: TGTGCCAGCAGCGGTGGGGCATATTATGGCTACACCTTC
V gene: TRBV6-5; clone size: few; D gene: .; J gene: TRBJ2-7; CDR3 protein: CASSYSTTQPSYEQYF; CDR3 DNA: TGTGCCAGCAGTTACTCGACCACCCAACCATCCTACGAGCAGTACTTC
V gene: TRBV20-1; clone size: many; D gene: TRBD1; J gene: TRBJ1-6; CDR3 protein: CSARDLTGPSYNSPLHF; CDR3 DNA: TGCAGTGCTAGAGATTTGACAGGGCCCTCCTATAATTCACCCCTCCACTTT
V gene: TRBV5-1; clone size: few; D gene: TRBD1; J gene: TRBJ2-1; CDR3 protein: CASSQSGQIYNEQFF; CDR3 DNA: TGCGCCAGCAGCCAATCGGGACAGATCTACAATGAGCAGTTCTTC
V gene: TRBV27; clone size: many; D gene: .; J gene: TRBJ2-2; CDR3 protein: CASSRASIRLNTGELFF; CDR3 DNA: TGTGCCAGCAGTCGCGCGTCCATACGACTGAACACCGGGGAGCTGTTTTTT
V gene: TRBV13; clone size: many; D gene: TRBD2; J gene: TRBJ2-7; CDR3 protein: CASSLVGTSGDPYEQYF; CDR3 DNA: TGTGCCAGCAGCTTAGTGGGGACTAGCGGAGATCCGTACGAGCAGTACTTC
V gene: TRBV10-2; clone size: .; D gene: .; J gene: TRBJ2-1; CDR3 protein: CASEGETLARDNEQFF; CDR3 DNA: TGCGCCAGCGAAGGGGAAACCCTAGCGCGGGACAATGAGCAGTTCTTC